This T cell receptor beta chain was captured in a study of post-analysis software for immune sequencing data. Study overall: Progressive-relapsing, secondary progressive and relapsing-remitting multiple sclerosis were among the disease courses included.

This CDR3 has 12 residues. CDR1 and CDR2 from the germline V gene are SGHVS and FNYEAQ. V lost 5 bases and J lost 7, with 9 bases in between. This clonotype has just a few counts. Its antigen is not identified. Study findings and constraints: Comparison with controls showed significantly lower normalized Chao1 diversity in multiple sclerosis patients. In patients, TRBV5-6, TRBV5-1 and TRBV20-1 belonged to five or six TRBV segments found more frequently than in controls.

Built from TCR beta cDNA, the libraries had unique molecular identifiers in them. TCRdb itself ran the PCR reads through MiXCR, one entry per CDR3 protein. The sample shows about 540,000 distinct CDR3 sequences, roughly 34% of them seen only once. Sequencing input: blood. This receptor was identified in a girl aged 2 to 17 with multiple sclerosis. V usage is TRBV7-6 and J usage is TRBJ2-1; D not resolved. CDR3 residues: CASSQGWNEQFF. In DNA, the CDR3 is TGTGCCAGCAGCCAAGGATGGAATGAGCAGTTCTTC. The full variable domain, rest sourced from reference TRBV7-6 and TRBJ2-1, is GAGVSQSPRYKVTKRGQDVALRCDPISGHVSLYWYRQALGQGPEFLTYFNYEAQQDKSGLPNDRFSAERPEGSISTLTIQRTEQRDSAMYRCASSQGWNEQFFGPGTRLTVL.